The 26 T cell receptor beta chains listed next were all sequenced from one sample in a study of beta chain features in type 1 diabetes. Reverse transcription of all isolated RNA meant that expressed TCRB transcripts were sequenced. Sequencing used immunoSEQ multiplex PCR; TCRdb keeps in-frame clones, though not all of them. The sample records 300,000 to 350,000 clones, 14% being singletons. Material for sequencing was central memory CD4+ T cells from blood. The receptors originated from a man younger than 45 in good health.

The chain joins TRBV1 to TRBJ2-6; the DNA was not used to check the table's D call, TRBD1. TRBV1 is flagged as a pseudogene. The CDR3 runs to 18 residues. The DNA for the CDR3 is TGCACCAGCAGGAAGTCCAGTTTGTGCACAAATCGGGCCAACGTCCTGACTTTC. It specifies CTSRKSSLCTNRANVLTF.

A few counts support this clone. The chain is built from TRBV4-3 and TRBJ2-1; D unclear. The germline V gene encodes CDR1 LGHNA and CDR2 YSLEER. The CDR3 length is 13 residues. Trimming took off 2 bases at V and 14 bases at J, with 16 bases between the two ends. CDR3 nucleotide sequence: TGCGCCAGCAGCCAAACGACGGACGGAAAGGAGTTCTTC. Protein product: CASSQTTDGKEFF.

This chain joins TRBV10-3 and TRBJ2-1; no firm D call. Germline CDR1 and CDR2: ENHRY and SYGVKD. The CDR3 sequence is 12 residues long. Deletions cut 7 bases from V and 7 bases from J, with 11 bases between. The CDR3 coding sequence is TGTGCCATCAAGTCGTCAGGTAATGAGCAGTTCTTC. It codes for CAIKSSGNEQFF.

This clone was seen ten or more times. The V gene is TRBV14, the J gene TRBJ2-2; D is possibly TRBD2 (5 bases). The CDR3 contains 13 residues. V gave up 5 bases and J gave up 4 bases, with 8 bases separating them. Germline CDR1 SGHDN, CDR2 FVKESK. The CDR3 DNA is TGTGCCAGCAGCGACTACGTCACCGGGGAGCTGTTTTTT. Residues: CASSDYVTGELFF. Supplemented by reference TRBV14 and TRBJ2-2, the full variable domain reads EAGVTQFPSHSVIEKGQTVTLRCDPISGHDNLYWYRRVMGKEIKFLLHFVKESKQDESGMPNNRFLAERTGGTYSTLKVQPAELEDSGVYFCASSDYVTGELFFGEGSRLTVL.

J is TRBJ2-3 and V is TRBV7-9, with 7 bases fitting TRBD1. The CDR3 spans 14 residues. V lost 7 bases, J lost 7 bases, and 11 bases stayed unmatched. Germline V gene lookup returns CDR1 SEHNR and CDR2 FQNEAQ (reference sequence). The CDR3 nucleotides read TGTGCCAGCAAACAGGGGTATATGGGGAATACGCAGTATTTT. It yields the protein CASKQGYMGNTQYF.

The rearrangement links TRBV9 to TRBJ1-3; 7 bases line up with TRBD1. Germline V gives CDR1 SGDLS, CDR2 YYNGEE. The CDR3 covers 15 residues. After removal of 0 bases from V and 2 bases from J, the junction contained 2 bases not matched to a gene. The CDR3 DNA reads TGTGCCAGCAGCGTAGGGGACAGCCCTGGAAACACCATATATTTT. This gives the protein CASSVGDSPGNTIYF.

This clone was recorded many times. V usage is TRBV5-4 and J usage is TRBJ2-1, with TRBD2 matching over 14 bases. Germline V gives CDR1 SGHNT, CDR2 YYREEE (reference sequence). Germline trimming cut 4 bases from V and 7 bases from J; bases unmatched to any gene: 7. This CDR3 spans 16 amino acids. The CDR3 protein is CASSGTSGGKKNEQFF. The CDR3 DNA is TGTGCCAGCAGCGGGACTAGCGGGGGTAAGAAGAATGAGCAGTTCTTC.

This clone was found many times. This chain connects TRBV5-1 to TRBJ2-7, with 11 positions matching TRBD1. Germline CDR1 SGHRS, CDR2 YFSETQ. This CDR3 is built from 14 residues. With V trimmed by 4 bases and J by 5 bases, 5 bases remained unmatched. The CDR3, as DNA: TGCGCCAGCAGCACCGGGACAGGGGGTAACGAGCAGTACTTC. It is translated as CASSTGTGGNEQYF.

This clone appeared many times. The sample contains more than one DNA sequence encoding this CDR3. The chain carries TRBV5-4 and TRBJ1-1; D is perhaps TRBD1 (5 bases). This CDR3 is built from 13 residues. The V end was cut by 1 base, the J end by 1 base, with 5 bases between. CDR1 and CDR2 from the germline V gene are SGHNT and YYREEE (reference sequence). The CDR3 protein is CASSLRGNTEAFF. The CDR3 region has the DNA TGTGCCAGCAGCTTGAGGGGGAACACTGAAGCTTTCTTT.

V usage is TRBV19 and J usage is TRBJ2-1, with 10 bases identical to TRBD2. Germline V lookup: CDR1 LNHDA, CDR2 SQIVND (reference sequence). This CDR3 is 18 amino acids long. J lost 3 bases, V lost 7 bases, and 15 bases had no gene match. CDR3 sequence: CASNRLAGETNVYNEQFF. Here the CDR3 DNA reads TGTGCCAGTAACCGACTAGCGGGTGAGACGAATGTCTACAATGAGCAGTTCTTC.

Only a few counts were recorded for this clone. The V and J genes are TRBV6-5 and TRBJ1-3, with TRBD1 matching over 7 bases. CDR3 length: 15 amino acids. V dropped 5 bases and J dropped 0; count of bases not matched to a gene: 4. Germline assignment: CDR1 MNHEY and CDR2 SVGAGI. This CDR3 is CASSRDRASGNTIYF. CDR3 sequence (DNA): TGTGCCAGCAGTCGGGACAGAGCCTCTGGAAACACCATATATTTT.

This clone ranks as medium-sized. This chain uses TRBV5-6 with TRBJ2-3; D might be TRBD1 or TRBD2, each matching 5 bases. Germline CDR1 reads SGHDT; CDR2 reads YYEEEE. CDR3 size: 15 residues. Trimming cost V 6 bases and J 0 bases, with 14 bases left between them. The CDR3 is CASNGARFSTDTQYF. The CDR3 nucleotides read TGTGCCAGCAACGGGGCCAGGTTTAGCACAGATACGCAGTATTTT.

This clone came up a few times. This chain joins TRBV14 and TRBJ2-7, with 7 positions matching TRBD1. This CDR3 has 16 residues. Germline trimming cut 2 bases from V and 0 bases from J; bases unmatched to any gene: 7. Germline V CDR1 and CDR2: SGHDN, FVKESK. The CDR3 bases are TGTGCCAGCAGCCAACAGGACAGGACGAGCTCCTACGAGCAGTACTTC. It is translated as CASSQQDRTSSYEQYF.

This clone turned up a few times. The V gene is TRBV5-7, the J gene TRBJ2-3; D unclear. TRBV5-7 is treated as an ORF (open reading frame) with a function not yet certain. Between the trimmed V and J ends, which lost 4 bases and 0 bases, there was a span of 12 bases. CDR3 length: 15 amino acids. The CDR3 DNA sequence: TGTGCCAGCAGCCCGAGTGCGTCAAGCACAGATACGCAGTATTTT. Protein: CASSPSASSTDTQYF.

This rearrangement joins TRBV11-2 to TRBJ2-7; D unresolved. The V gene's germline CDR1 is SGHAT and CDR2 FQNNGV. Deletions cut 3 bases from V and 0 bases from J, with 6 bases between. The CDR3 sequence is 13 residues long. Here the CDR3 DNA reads TGTGCCAGCAGCTTTATTAGCTCCTACGAGCAGTACTTC. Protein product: CASSFISSYEQYF.

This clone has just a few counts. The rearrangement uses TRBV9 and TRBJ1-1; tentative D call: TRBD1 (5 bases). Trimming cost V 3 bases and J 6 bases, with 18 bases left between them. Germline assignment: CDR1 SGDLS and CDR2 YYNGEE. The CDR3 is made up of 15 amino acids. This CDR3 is CASSGPGVRDAEAFF. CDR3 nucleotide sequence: TGTGCCAGCAGCGGACCCGGTGTAAGGGACGCTGAAGCTTTCTTT.

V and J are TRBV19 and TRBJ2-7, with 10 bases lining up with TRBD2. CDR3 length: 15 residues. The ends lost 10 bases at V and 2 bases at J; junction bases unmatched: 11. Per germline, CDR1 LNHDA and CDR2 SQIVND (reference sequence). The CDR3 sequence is CATRMTSGLTYEQYF. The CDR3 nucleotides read TGTGCCACACGAATGACTAGCGGGTTAACCTACGAGCAGTACTTC.

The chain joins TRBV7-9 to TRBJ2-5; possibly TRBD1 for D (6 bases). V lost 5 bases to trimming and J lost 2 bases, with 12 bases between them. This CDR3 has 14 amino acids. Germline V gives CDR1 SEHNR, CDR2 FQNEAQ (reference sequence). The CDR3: CASSRVQGQETQYF. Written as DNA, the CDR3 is TGTGCCAGCAGCCGCGTACAGGGACAAGAGACCCAGTACTTC.

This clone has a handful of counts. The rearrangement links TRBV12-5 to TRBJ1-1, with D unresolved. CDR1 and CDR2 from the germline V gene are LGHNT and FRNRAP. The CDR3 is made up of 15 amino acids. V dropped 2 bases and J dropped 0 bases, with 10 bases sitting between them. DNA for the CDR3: TGTGCTAGTGGTTTGTCCTCCGGAATGAACACTGAAGCTTTCTTT. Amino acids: CASGLSSGMNTEAFF.

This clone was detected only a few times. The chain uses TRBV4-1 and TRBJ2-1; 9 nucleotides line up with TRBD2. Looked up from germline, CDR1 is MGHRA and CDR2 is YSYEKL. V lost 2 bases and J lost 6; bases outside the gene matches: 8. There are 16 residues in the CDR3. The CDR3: CASSQRTGTSPNEQFF. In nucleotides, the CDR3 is TGCGCCAGCAGCCAACGTACCGGGACTAGCCCCAATGAGCAGTTCTTC.

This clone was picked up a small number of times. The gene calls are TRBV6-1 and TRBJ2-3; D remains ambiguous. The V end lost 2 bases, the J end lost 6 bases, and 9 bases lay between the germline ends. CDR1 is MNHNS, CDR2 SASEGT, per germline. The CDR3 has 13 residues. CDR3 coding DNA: TGTGCCAGCAGTGAAATCGGAACGGATACGCAGTATTTT. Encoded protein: CASSEIGTDTQYF.

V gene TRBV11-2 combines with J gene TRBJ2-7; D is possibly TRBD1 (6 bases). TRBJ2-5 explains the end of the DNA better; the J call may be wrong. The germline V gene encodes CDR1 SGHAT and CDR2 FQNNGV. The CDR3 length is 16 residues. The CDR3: CASSLDRGGPRETQYF. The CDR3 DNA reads TGTGCCAGCAGCTTAGATCGTGGGGGCCCGCGGGAGACCCAGTACTTC.

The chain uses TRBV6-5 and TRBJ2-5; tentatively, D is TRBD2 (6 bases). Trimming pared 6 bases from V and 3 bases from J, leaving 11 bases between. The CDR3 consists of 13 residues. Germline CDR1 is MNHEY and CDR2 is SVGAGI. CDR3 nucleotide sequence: TGTGCCAGCAGGACTGGCGGGGAAGAGACCCAGTACTTC. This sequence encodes CASRTGGEETQYF.

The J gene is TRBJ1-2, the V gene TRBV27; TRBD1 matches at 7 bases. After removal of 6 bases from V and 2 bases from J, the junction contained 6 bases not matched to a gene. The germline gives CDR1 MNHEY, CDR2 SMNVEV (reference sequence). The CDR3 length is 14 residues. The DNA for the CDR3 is TGTGCCAGCAGCCCAGGGGGTGGGAACTATGGCTACACCTTC. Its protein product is CASSPGGGNYGYTF.

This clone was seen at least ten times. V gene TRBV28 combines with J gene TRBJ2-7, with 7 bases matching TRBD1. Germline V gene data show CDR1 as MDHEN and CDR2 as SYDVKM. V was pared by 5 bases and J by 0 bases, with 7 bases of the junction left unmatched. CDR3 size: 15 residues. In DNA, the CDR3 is TGTGCCAGCAGTGCGACAGGGTTTAGCTCCTACGAGCAGTACGTC. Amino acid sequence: CASSATGFSSYEQYV.

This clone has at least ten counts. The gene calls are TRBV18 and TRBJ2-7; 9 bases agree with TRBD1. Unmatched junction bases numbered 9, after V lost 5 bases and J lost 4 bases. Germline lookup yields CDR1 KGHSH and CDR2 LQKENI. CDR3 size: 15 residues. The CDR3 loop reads CASSRTGQGGYEQYF. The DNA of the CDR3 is TGTGCCAGCTCAAGAACGGGACAGGGAGGTTACGAGCAGTACTTC.